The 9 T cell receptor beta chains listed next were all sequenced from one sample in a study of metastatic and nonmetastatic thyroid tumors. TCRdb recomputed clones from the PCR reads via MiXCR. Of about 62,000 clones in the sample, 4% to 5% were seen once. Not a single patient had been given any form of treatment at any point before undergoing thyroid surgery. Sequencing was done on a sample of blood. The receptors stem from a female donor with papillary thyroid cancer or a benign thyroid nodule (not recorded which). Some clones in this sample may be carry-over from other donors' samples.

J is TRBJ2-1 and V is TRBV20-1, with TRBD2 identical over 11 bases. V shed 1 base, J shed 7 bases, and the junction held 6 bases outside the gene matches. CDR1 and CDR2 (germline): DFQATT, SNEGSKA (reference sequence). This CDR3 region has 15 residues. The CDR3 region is CSARVLAGDMNEQFF. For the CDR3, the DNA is TGCAGTGCTAGAGTACTAGCGGGAGATATGAATGAGCAGTTCTTC.

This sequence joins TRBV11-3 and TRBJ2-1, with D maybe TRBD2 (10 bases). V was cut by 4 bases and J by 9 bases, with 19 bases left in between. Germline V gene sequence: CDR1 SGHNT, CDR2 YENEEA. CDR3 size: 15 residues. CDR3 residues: CASSSPLAGQGEQFF. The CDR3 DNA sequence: TGTGCCAGCAGCTCTCCACTAGCGGGACAGGGTGAGCAGTTCTTC.

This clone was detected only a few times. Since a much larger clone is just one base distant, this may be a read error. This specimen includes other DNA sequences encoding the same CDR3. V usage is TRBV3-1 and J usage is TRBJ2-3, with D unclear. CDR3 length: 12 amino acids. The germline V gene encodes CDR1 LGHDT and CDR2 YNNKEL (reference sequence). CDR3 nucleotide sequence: TGCGCCAGCAGTCACCTGATGGACACGCAGTATTTT. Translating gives CASSHLMDTQYF.

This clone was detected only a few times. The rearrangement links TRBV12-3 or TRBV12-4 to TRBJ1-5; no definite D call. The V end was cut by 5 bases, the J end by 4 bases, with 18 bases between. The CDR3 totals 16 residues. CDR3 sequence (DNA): TGTGCCAGCAGTGCTGGTTTCTTCAGGCGTAATCAGCCCCAGCATTTT. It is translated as CASSAGFFRRNQPQHF.

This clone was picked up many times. The CDR3 reads CASSLEGRGGETQYF. CDR3 nucleotide sequence: TGTGCCAGCAGCCTGGAGGGTAGGGGCGGGGAGACCCAGTACTTC. The chain has TRBV27 and TRBJ2-5; weak D call: TRBD2 (6 bases). The CDR3 has 15 residues. Trimming removed 6 bases at V and 5 bases at J, with 19 bases between. Per germline, CDR1 MNHEY and CDR2 SMNVEV (reference sequence).

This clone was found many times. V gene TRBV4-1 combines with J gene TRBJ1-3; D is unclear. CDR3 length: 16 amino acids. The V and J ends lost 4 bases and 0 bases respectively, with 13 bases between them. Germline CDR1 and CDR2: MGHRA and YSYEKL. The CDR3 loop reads CASSLGPGASGNTIYF. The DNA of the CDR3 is TGCGCCAGCAGCCTCGGCCCGGGCGCCTCTGGAAACACCATATATTTT.

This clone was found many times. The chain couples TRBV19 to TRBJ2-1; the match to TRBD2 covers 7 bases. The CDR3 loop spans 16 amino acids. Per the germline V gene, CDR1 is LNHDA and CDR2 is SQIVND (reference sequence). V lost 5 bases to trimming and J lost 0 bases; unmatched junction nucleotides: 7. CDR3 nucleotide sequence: TGTGCCAGTAGTTTCTCTAGCGGTAGCTCCTACAATGAGCAGTTCTTC. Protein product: CASSFSSGSSYNEQFF.

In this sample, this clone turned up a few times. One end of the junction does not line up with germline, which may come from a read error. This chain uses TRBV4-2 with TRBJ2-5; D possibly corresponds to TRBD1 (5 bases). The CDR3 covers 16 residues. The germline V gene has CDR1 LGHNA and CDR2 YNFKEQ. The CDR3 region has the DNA TGTGCCAGCAGCCAAGTAACGGGCATCGGACAAGAGTCCCAGTACTTC. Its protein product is CASSQVTGIGQESQYF.

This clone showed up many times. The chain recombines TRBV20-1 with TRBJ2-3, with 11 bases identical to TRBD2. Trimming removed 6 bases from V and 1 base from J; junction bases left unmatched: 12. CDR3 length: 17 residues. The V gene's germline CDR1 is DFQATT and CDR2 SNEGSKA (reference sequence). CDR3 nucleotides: TGCAGTGCCTCCGGGACTAGCGGTGGCGGGGGCACAGATACGCAGTATTTT. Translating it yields CSASGTSGGGGTDTQYF.